Sequencing of this T cell receptor beta chain was carried out in a study of blood T cell repertoires in COVID-19. About the study: Acute and convalescent COVID-19 samples came from the United States, Italy and Spain. The cDNA or gDNA used as material had been derived from T cells, B-cell-depleted T cells, or PBMCs.

This CDR3 contains 14 residues. CDR1 and CDR2 from the germline V gene are SGHRS and YFSETQ. V was clipped by 4 bases and J by 7 bases, with 15 bases between them. During active infection, Seattle patients enrolled and were then monitored through disease. Per the original methods: How many nucleated cells were present was estimated from reference gene primer amplification. Here immunoSEQ multiplex PCR was the method, and the copy in TCRdb shows in-frame clones only, minus some. That table furnishes V, J and clone size, whereas the DNA furnished D and trimming. Of some 240,000 clones in the sample, 82% were seen once.

Sequenced input: peripheral blood. This clonotype originated in a woman in her seventies with COVID-19, enrolled during active disease. The chain links TRBV5-1 to TRBJ2-1, with D uncertain. In nucleotides, the CDR3 is TGCGCCAGCAGCGCCGAGCCTACTAAGAATGAGCAGTTCTTC. This encodes CASSAEPTKNEQFF.